Listed below are T cell receptor beta chains from one sample, sequenced in a study of cytomegalovirus exposure and HLA in healthy donors. TCRdb's table, derived via immunoSEQ multiplex PCR, lists solely in-frame clones and lacks some. The sample lists 55,000 to 80,000 clones; 85% to 95% were seen once. Sequenced material: PBMCs. Every receptor here comes from a young woman in good health and CMV-seropositive. Each CDR3 is given with its conserved first and last residue. Fields, in order: CDR3 protein, CDR3 DNA, clone size, D gene, J gene, CDR3 length, V gene. D genes are given only for firm matches. Where a row states a size, it is once, few, many or the class of an expanded clone; other rows omit it.

CASSRPGGPNQETQYF	TGTGCCAGTAGTCGGCCGGGGGGACCTAACCAAGAGACCCAGTACTTC	.	TRBD2	TRBJ2-5	16	TRBV19
CASSQGLAGLGEQYF	TGCGCCAGCAGCCAAGGACTAGCGGGATTAGGCGAGCAGTACTTC	.	TRBD2	TRBJ2-7	15	TRBV4-1
CASSQRDRQTGELFF	TGTGCCAGCAGTCAACGGGACAGGCAGACCGGGGAGCTGTTTTTT	.	TRBD1	TRBJ2-2	15	TRBV6-5
CASSARGFGDTEAFF	TGCGCCAGCAGTGCTCGGGGTTTTGGGGACACTGAAGCTTTCTTT	.	.	TRBJ1-1	15	TRBV10-1
CASSFTSGRAGSSYNEQFF	TGTGCCAGCAGCTTTACTAGCGGGAGGGCCGGATCCTCGTACAATGAGCAGTTCTTC	.	TRBD2	TRBJ2-1	19	TRBV11-2
CASSASGSVYEQYF	TGTGCCAGCAGCGCTAGCGGGAGTGTCTACGAGCAGTACTTC	.	TRBD2	TRBJ2-7	14	TRBV7-2
CASSGGLAGGTGELFF	TGTGCCAGCAGCGGGGGACTAGCGGGAGGGACCGGGGAGCTGTTTTTT	once	TRBD2	TRBJ2-2	16	TRBV11-1
CASSSTVNQPQHF	TGTGCCAGCAGTTCGACAGTGAATCAGCCCCAGCATTTT	.	.	TRBJ1-5	13	TRBV6-5
CSVEGTGGETQYF	TGCAGCGTCGAGGGGACAGGGGGCGAGACCCAGTACTTC	.	TRBD1	TRBJ2-5	13	TRBV29-1
CASSRTSSGVGDTQYF	TGTGCCAGCAGCCGGACGTCTAGCGGGGTGGGAGATACGCAGTATTTT	.	TRBD2	TRBJ2-3	16	TRBV5-4
CSGGQSHNEQFF	TGCAGCGGGGGACAGTCGCACAATGAGCAGTTCTTC	.	TRBD1	TRBJ2-1	12	TRBV29-1
CASSSRPHRNSPLHF	TGTGCCAGCAGTTCAAGGCCCCACAGAAATTCACCCCTCCACTTT	.	.	TRBJ1-6	15	TRBV27
CASSLPSVNTEAFF	TGTGCCAGCAGCTTACCGTCCGTCAACACTGAAGCTTTCTTT	.	.	TRBJ1-1	14	TRBV7-9
CSLKRIRVSPDTEAFF	TGCAGCCTTAAAAGGATCAGGGTAAGCCCGGACACTGAAGCTTTCTTT	once	.	TRBJ1-1	16	TRBV29-1
CASSLEETQYF	TGTGCCAGCAGCCTTGAGGAGACCCAGTACTTC	.	.	TRBJ2-5	11	TRBV28
CASSLGVGSRGNQPQHF	TGTGCCAGCAGCTTGGGGGTCGGGTCCAGGGGGAATCAGCCCCAGCATTTT	.	TRBD1	TRBJ1-5	17	TRBV5-8
CASSELGLEPQHF	TGTGCCAGCAGTGAATTGGGGCTTGAGCCCCAGCATTTT	.	.	TRBJ1-5	13	TRBV6-5
CASSNRGGGGPLFDEQFF	TGTGCCAGCAGTAACAGGGGTGGTGGCGGTCCGCTATTCGATGAGCAGTTCTTC	.	TRBD1	TRBJ2-1	18	TRBV28
CASSLFSGQETQYF	TGTGCCAGCAGCTTGTTTTCGGGGCAAGAGACCCAGTACTTC	once	.	TRBJ2-5	14	TRBV5-4
CASSERYGINYGYTF	TGTGCCAGCAGTGAACGGTACGGGATTAACTATGGCTACACCTTC	.	.	TRBJ1-2	15	TRBV6-1
CASSLVAGTSGTDEQFF	TGCGCCAGCAGCTTGGTGGCCGGGACTAGCGGGACCGATGAGCAGTTCTTC	.	TRBD2	TRBJ2-1	17	TRBV5-1
CASREKGGGGEKLFF	TGTGCCAGCAGGGAGAAGGGAGGTGGTGGTGAAAAACTGTTTTTT	once	.	TRBJ1-4	15	TRBV6-5
CASSRPGQGRLGANVLTF	TGTGCCAGCAGCCGTCCGGGACAGGGAAGACTCGGGGCCAACGTCCTGACTTTC	.	TRBD1	TRBJ2-6	18	TRBV28
CASSRQALPHNQPQHF	TGTGCCAGCAGCCGACAGGCTCTCCCGCACAATCAGCCCCAGCATTTT	.	.	TRBJ1-5	16	TRBV7-8
CASSSTGLLSPYNEQFF	TGTGCCAGCAGCTCGACGGGACTTTTATCGCCCTACAATGAGCAGTTCTTC	.	.	TRBJ2-1	17	TRBV13
CASSLYRAGGLEKLFF	TGTGCCAGCAGTTTATATCGGGCAGGGGGCCTTGAAAAACTGTTTTTT	.	TRBD1	TRBJ1-4	16	TRBV27
CASSGTSGGWYEQYF	TGCGCCAGCAGCGGTACTAGCGGGGGTTGGTACGAGCAGTACTTC	.	TRBD2	TRBJ2-7	15	TRBV5-1
CATGQEVNSPLHF	TGTGCCACGGGACAGGAGGTTAATTCACCCCTCCACTTT	.	TRBD1	TRBJ1-6	13	TRBV15
CASRDTKGDTIYF	TGTGCCAGCAGAGATACTAAAGGGGACACCATATATTTT	.	.	TRBJ1-3	13	TRBV28
CASSARLSTDTQYF	TGTGCCAGTAGTGCTCGACTAAGTACAGATACGCAGTATTTT	.	.	TRBJ2-3	14	TRBV19
CASSLGQKPYEQYF	TGTGCCAGCAGCTTGGGACAGAAACCCTACGAGCAGTACTTC	.	.	TRBJ2-7	14	TRBV5-4
CASSYPGGETYEQYF	TGTGCCAGCAGTTACCCGGGGGGGGAAACCTACGAGCAGTACTTC	.	TRBD2	TRBJ2-7	15	TRBV6-5
CATSRDGGGFGNEQFF	TGTGCCACCAGCAGAGATGGAGGGGGCTTTGGAAATGAGCAGTTCTTC	.	.	TRBJ2-1	16	TRBV15
CASSLTLDSPQHF	TGTGCCAGCAGCTTAACCCTGGACAGTCCCCAGCATTTT	.	.	TRBJ1-5	13	TRBV7-3
CASSEYRANEQFF	TGTGCCAGCAGTGAATACCGAGCCAACGAGCAGTTCTTC	once	.	TRBJ2-1	13	TRBV25-1
CASSLVYGRQGGDYGYTF	TGTGCCAGCAGCTTAGTTTACGGGCGACAGGGAGGTGACTATGGCTACACCTTC	.	TRBD1	TRBJ1-2	18	TRBV7-2
CASRAPGSYGYTF	TGTGCCAGCAGGGCCCCAGGGTCCTATGGCTACACCTTC	.	.	TRBJ1-2	13	TRBV6-1
CASSQGTAGGRTDTQYF	TGCGCCAGCAGCCAAGGGACAGCGGGGGGACGCACAGATACGCAGTATTTT	.	TRBD2	TRBJ2-3	17	TRBV4-3
CASSSRVWNTGELFF	TGTGCCAGCAGCAGCAGGGTATGGAACACCGGGGAGCTGTTTTTT	.	.	TRBJ2-2	15	TRBV28
CASSKASGETQYF	TGCGCCAGCAGCAAAGCGTCGGGGGAGACCCAGTACTTC	.	.	TRBJ2-5	13	TRBV5-1
CASSQGGRWYEQYF	TGTGCCAGCAGCCAAGGGGGGCGGTGGTACGAGCAGTACTTC	.	.	TRBJ2-7	14	TRBV14
CASSPQATSGTTDTQYF	TGCGCCAGCAGCCCCCAGGCCACTAGCGGGACGACAGATACGCAGTATTTT	.	TRBD2	TRBJ2-3	17	TRBV4-3
CASSLVVTSGTYEQYF	TGCGCCAGCAGCTTGGTGGTGACTAGCGGGACATACGAGCAGTACTTC	.	TRBD2	TRBJ2-7	16	TRBV5-1
CSVPGGASGSDF	TGCAGCGTTCCCGGCGGGGCTAGCGGGAGTGACTTC	.	TRBD2	TRBJ2-5	12	TRBV29-1
CASSQRLTGVVRTFF	TGTGCCAGCAGCCAAAGACTTACAGGAGTCGTAAGAACTTTCTTT	.	.	TRBJ1-1	15	TRBV11-2
CASSLSLNTEAFF	TGTGCCAGCAGCTTAAGCCTAAACACTGAAGCTTTCTTT	.	.	TRBJ1-1	13	TRBV7-3
CASISSPGTSGRGTGELFF	TGTGCCAGCATCTCATCACCCGGGACTAGCGGGAGGGGTACCGGGGAGCTGTTTTTT	.	TRBD2	TRBJ2-2	19	TRBV28
CASKFPEGGYTF	TGTGCCAGCAAATTCCCCGAGGGCGGCTACACCTTC	.	.	TRBJ1-2	12	TRBV28
CASSSGLAGLSDTQYF	TGTGCCAGCAGTTCTGGACTAGCGGGGTTGTCAGATACGCAGTATTTT	.	TRBD2	TRBJ2-3	16	TRBV6-5